The 10 T cell receptor beta chains below all came from one sample that was sequenced in a study of T cells in localized non-small cell lung cancer. Libraries were prepared by immunoSEQ multiplex PCR; TCRdb keeps only in-frame clonotypes and omits some of them. Of more than 20,000 clones listed, roughly 90% were seen once; the top ten hold about 29%. Sequences were derived from peripheral blood, sampled before any cancer treatment. Receptors were obtained from a male donor older than 55 with stage I squamous cell lung carcinoma.

This chain connects TRBV5-1 to TRBJ2-5, with 7 bases lining up with TRBD1. J gave up 4 bases and V 1 base, and 7 bases lay outside the gene matches. Per germline, CDR1 SGHRS and CDR2 YFSETQ. The CDR3 length is 15 residues. The CDR3 DNA reads TGCGCCAGCAGCTTGCAGACAGGGTCAGCAGAGACCCAGTACTTC. It yields the protein CASSLQTGSAETQYF.

The V call is TRBV4-3, the J call TRBJ2-7; tentative D call: TRBD2 (6 bases). The V end lost 5 bases, the J end lost 3 bases, and 20 bases lay between the germline ends. Germline lookup yields CDR1 LGHNA and CDR2 YSLEER. The CDR3 consists of 16 residues. This chain's CDR3 is CASSYSLRGTDYEQYF. CDR3 in DNA: TGCGCCAGCAGCTATAGCCTCCGGGGGACCGACTACGAGCAGTACTTC.

The V gene is TRBV5-4, the J gene TRBJ2-1, with D perhaps TRBD2 (5 bases). Trimming removed 1 base at V and 4 bases at J, with 15 bases between. Looked up from germline, CDR1 is SGHNT and CDR2 is YYREEE (reference sequence). There are 16 residues in the CDR3. The CDR3 DNA follows: TGTGCCAGCAGCTTGAAAAGACTAATGGGTTACAATGAGCAGTTCTTC. This translates into CASSLKRLMGYNEQFF.

This sequence joins TRBV6-4 and TRBJ2-3, with 16 bases aligning to TRBD2. This CDR3 spans 19 amino acids. CDR1 and CDR2 (germline): MRHNA, SNTAGT. V dropped 3 bases and J dropped 0; count of bases not matched to a gene: 6. CDR3 residues: CASSETGLAGGLSTDTQYF. The CDR3 DNA reads TGTGCCAGCAGTGAAACGGGACTAGCGGGAGGGCTTAGCACAGATACGCAGTATTTT.

The gene calls are TRBV6-5 and TRBJ2-5; TRBD2 agrees at 9 bases. CDR1 is MNHEY, CDR2 SVGAGI, per germline. Trimming at V came to 6 bases and at J to 5 bases, leaving 7 bases not matched to a gene. CDR3 length equals 14 residues. CDR3 protein: CASRAGLARETQYF. CDR3 DNA: TGTGCCAGCAGAGCGGGACTAGCCCGTGAGACCCAGTACTTC.

To note about this clone: In the same sample, other DNA sequences code for this CDR3. The chain uses TRBV5-4 and TRBJ2-7, with TRBD2 matching over 13 bases. The V segment lost 5 bases and the J segment 3 bases; nucleotides outside the gene matches: 2. Germline CDR1 and CDR2: SGHNT and YYREEE (reference sequence). This CDR3 contains 14 residues. DNA for the CDR3: TGTGCCAGCAGTCGGACTAGCGGGAGCTACGAGCAGTACTTC. It is translated as CASSRTSGSYEQYF. The full variable domain, in which reference TRBV5-4 and TRBJ2-7 provide the parts outside the CDR3, is ETGVTQSPTHLIKTRGQQVTLRCSSQSGHNTVSWYQQALGQGPQFIFQYYREEENGRGNFPPRFSGLQFPNYSSELNVNALELDDSALYLCASSRTSGSYEQYFGPGTRLTVT.

The gene calls are TRBV7-2 and TRBJ2-1; 8 bases agree with TRBD2. Looked up from germline, CDR1 is SGHTA and CDR2 is FQGNSA. Trimming took 4 bases from V and 4 from J; bases not matched to a gene: 3. This CDR3 is 14 amino acids long. The CDR3, as DNA: TGTGCCAGCAGCTATACTAGCGGATACAATGAGCAGTTCTTC. Translating it yields CASSYTSGYNEQFF.

CDR3 loop: CASSQGYDRAYTF. The CDR3 nucleotides read TGCGCCAGCAGCCAAGGCTACGACAGGGCCTACACCTTC. The chain uses TRBV4-3 and TRBJ1-2; TRBD1 matches at 7 bases. The germline gives CDR1 LGHNA, CDR2 YSLEER. The CDR3 totals 13 residues. V shed 1 base, J shed 10 bases, and the junction held 6 bases outside the gene matches.

V gene TRBV14 combines with J gene TRBJ2-7; D ambiguous. The CDR3 loop spans 12 amino acids. Germline values: CDR1 SGHDN, CDR2 FVKESK. V lost 1 base, J lost 3 bases, and 4 bases lay in between. CDR3 coding DNA: TGTGCCAGCAGCCAAGGGGGCTACGAGCAGTACTTC. Residues: CASSQGGYEQYF.

V is TRBV7-2 and J is TRBJ2-3; D gene ambiguous. This CDR3 has 14 amino acids. V gave up 0 bases and J gave up 6 bases, with 10 bases separating them. Germline V gene lookup returns CDR1 SGHTA and CDR2 FQGNSA. The CDR3: CASSLAGASDTQYF. Here the CDR3 DNA reads TGTGCCAGCAGCTTAGCAGGCGCGTCGGATACGCAGTATTTT.